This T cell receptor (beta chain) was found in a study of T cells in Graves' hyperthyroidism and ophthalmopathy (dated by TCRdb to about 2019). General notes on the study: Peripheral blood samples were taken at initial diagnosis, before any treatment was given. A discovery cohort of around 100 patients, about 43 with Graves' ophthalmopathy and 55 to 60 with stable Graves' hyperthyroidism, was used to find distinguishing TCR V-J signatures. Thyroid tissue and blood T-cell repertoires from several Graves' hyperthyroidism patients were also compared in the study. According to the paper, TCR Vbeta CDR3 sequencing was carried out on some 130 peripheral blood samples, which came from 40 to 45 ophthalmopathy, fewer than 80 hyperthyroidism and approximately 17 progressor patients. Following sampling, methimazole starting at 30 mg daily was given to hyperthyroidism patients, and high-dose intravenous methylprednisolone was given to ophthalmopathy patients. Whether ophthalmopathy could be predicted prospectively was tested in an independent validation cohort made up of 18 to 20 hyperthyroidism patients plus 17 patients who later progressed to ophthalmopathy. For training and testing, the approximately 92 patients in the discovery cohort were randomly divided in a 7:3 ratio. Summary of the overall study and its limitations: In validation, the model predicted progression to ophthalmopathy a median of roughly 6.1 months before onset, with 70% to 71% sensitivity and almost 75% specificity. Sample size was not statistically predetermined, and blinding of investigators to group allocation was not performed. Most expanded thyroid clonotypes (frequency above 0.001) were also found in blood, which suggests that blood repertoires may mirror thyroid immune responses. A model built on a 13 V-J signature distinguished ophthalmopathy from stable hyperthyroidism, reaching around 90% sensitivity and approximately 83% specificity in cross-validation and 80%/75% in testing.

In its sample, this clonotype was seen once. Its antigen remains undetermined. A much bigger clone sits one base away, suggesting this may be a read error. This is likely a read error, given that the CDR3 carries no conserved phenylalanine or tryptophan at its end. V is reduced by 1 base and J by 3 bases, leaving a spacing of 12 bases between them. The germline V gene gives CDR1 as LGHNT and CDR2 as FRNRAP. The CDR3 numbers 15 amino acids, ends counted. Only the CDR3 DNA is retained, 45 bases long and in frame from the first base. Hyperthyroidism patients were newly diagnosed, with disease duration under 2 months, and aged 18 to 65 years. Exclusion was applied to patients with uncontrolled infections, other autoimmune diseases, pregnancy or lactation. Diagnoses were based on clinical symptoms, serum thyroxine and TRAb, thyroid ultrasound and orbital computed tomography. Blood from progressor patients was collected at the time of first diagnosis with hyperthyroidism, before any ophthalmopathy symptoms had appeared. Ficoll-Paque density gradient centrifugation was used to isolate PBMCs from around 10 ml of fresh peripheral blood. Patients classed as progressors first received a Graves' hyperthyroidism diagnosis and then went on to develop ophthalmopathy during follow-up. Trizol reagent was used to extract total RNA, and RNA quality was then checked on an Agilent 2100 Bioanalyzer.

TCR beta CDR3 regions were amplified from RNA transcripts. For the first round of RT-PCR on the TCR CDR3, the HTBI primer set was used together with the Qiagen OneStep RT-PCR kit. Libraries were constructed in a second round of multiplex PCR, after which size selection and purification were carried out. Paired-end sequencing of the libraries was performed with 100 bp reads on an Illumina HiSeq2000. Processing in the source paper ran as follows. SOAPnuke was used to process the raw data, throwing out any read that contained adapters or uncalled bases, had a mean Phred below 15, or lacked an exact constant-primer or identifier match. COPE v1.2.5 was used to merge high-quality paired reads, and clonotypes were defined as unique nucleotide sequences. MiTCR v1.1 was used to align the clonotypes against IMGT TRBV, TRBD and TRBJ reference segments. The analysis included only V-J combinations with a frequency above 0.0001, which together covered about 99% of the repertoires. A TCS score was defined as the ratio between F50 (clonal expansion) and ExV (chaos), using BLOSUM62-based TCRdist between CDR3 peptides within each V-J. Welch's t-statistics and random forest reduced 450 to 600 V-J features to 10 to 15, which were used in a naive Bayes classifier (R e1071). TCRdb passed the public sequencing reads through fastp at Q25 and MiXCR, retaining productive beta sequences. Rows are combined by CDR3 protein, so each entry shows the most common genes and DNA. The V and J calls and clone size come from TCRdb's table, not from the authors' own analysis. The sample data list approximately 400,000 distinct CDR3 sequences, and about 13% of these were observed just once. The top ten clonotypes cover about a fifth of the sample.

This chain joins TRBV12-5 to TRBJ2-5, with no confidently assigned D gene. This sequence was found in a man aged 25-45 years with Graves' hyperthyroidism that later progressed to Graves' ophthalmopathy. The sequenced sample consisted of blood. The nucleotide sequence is TGTGCTAGTGGTTTGGGCCGGGCCAAAGAAGAGACCCAGTACTCC. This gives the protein CASGLGRAKEETQYS.